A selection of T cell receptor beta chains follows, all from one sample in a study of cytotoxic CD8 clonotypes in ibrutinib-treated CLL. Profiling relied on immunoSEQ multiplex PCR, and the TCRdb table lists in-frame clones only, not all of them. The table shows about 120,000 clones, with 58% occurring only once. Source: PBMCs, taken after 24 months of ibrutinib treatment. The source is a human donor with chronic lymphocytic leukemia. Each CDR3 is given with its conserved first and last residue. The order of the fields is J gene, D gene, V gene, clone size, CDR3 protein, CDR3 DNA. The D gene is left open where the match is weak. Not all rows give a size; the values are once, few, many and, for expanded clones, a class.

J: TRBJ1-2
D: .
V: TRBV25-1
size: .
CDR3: CASRSGAGMFGYTF
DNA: TGTGCCAGCAGATCCGGTGCAGGTATGTTTGGCTACACCTTC

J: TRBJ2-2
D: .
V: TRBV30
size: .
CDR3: CAWRGDTGELFF
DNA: TGTGCCTGGAGGGGAGACACCGGGGAGCTGTTTTTT

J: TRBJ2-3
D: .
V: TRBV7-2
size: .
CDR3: CASSLLSADTQYF
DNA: TGTGCCAGCAGCTTACTTTCCGCTGATACGCAGTATTTT

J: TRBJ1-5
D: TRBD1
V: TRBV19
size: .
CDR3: CASSIGDRANQPQHF
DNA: TGTGCCAGTAGTATCGGGGACAGAGCCAATCAGCCCCAGCATTTT

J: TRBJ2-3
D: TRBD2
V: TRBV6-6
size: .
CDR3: CASSSPGLLTDTQYF
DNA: TGTGCCAGCAGTTCCCCGGGACTACTGACAGATACGCAGTATTTT

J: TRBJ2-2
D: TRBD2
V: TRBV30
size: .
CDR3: CAWSRTSGITGELFF
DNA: TGTGCCTGGAGTCGGACTAGCGGGATCACCGGGGAGCTGTTTTTT

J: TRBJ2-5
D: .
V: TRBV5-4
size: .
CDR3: CASSTQSLGTQYF
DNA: TGTGCCAGCAGCACCCAATCCCTGGGGACCCAGTACTTC

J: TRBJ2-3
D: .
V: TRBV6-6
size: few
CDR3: CASSYSRVAGSDTQYF
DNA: TGTGCCAGCAGTTACTCGAGGGTTGCGGGTTCAGATACGCAGTATTTT

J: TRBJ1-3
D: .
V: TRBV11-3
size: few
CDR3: CASSPSSGNTIYF
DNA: TGTGCCAGCAGCCCATCTTCTGGAAACACCATATATTTT

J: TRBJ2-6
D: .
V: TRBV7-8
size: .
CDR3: CASSAGRPGANVLTF
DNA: TGTGCCAGCAGCGCCGGTAGGCCTGGGGCCAACGTCCTGACTTTC

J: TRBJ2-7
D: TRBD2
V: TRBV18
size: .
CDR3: CASAPASAGGREQYF
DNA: TGTGCCAGCGCCCCGGCGTCTGCGGGGGGGCGCGAGCAGTACTTC

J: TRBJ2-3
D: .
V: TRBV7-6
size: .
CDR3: CASSLVGGGGDTQYF
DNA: TGTGCCAGCAGCTTAGTCGGTGGGGGAGGAGATACGCAGTATTTT

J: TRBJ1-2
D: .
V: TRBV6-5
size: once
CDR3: CASSYMGGALYGYTF
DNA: TGTGCCAGCAGTTATATGGGGGGCGCCCTGTATGGCTACACCTTC

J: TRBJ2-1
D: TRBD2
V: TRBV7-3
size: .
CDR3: CASSKTSGATNEQFF
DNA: TGTGCCAGCAGCAAGACTAGCGGGGCAACAAATGAGCAGTTCTTC

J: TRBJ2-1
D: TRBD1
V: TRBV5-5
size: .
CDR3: CASSSGDRGSNEQFF
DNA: TGTGCCAGCAGCTCCGGGGACAGGGGGAGCAATGAGCAGTTCTTC

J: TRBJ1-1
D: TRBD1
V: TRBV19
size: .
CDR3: CASRPRDRGVNTEAFF
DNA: TGTGCCAGTAGGCCCAGGGACAGGGGGGTGAACACTGAAGCTTTCTTT

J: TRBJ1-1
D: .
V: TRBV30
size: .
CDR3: CAWSRARWTEAFF
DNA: TGTGCCTGGAGTAGGGCAAGATGGACTGAAGCTTTCTTT

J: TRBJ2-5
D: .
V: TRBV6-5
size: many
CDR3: CASSYLETQYF
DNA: TGTGCCAGCAGTTACTTAGAGACCCAGTACTTC

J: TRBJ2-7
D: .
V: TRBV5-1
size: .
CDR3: CASSLAPDGYEQYF
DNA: TGCGCCAGCAGCTTGGCCCCGGACGGTTACGAGCAGTACTTC

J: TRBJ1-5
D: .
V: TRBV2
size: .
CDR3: CASRRDSNQPQHF
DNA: TGTGCCAGCAGGCGGGATAGCAATCAGCCCCAGCATTTT

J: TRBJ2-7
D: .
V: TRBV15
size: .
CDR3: CATRLSGVEYEQYF
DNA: TGTGCCACCAGGCTCTCGGGGGTGGAGTACGAGCAGTACTTC

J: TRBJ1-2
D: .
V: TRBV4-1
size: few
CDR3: CASSQEGGAGYTF
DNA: TGCGCCAGCAGCCAAGAAGGAGGGGCTGGCTACACCTTC

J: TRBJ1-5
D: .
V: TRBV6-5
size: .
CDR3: CASSEFKGPQPQHF
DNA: TGTGCCAGCAGTGAATTTAAGGGTCCGCAGCCCCAGCATTTT

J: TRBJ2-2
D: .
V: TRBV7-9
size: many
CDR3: CASSLGAASGELFF
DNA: TGTGCCAGCAGCTTAGGGGCCGCGTCCGGGGAGCTGTTTTTT

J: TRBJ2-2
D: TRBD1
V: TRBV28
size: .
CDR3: CASSLTGVPNTGELFF
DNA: TGTGCCAGCAGTTTGACAGGGGTTCCGAACACCGGGGAGCTGTTTTTT

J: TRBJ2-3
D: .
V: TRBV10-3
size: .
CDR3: CAISVGERASTDTQYF
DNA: TGTGCCATCAGTGTAGGAGAACGGGCTAGCACAGATACGCAGTATTTT

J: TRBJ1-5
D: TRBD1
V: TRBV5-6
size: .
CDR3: CASSLGQGVNQPQHF
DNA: TGTGCCAGCAGCTTAGGGCAGGGGGTCAATCAGCCCCAGCATTTT

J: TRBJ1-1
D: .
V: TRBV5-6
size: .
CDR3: CASSQRGTGRTEAFF
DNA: TGTGCCAGCAGCCAAAGGGGTACAGGTCGCACTGAAGCTTTCTTT

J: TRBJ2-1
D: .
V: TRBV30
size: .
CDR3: CAWTKDSYNEQFF
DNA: TGTGCCTGGACTAAGGACAGCTACAATGAGCAGTTCTTC

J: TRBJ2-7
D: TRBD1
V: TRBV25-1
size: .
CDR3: CASSPDRGSTLYEQYF
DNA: TGTGCCAGCAGCCCGGACAGGGGGTCTACTCTCTACGAGCAGTACTTC

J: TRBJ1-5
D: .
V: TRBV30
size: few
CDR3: CAYQTSDSYQPQHF
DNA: TGTGCCTACCAGACCTCGGACAGCTATCAGCCCCAGCATTTT

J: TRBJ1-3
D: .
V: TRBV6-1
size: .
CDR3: CATEGQAGNTIYF
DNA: TGTGCCACCGAAGGGCAAGCTGGAAACACCATATATTTT

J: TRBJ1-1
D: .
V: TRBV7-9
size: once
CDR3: CASRGTGRGNTEAFF
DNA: TGTGCCAGCAGGGGAACCGGGCGGGGAAACACTGAAGCTTTCTTT

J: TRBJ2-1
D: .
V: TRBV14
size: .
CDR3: CASSPSGVPSSYNEQFF
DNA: TGTGCCAGCAGCCCGTCAGGAGTCCCTAGCTCCTACAATGAGCAGTTCTTC

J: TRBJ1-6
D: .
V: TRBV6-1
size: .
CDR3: CASSEKGGTSPLHF
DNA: TGTGCCAGCAGTGAAAAGGGCGGGACTTCACCCCTCCACTTT

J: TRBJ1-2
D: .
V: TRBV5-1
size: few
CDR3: CASSSGGNPGYGYTF
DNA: TGCGCCAGCAGCTCGGGGGGTAACCCGGGCTATGGCTACACCTTC

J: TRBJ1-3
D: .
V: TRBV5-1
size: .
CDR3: CASSLGGDSGNTIYF
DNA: TGCGCCAGCAGCTTGGGTGGGGACTCTGGAAACACCATATATTTT

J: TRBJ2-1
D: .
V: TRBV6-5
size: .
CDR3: CASSYFGASINEQFF
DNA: TGTGCCAGCAGTTACTTCGGGGCTAGCATCAATGAGCAGTTCTTC

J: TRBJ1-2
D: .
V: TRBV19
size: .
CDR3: CASSLDGSLDYGYTF
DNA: TGTGCCAGCTCCCTCGACGGTTCCCTGGACTATGGCTACACCTTC

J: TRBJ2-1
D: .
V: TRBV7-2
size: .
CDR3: CASTLLTPLEQFF
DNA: TGTGCCAGCACCCTTTTAACCCCACTTGAGCAGTTCTTC

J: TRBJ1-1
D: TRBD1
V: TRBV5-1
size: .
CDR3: CASSSEGTGNTEAFF
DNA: TGCGCCAGCAGCTCCGAGGGGACAGGGAACACTGAAGCTTTCTTT

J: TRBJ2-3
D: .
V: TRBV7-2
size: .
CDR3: CASSQGSHSTDTQYF
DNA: TGTGCCAGCAGCCAGGGAAGCCATTCCACAGATACGCAGTATTTT

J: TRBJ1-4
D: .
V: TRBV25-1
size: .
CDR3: CASRLGGKLFF
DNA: TGTGCCAGCAGGTTGGGGGGAAAACTGTTTTTT

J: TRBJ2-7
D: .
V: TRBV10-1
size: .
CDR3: CASSESGLYEQYF
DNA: TGCGCCAGCAGTGAGAGTGGGCTTTACGAGCAGTACTTC

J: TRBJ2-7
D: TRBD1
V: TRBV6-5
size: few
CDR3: CASSHKQGAFYEQYF
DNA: TGTGCCAGCAGTCATAAACAGGGGGCATTTTACGAGCAGTACTTC

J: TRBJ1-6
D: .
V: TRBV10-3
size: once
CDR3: CAISSQDSPLHF
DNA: TGTGCCATCAGTTCACAGGATTCACCCCTCCACTTT

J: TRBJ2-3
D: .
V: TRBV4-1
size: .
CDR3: CASSQEGPGTDTQYF
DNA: TGCGCCAGCAGCCAAGAAGGACCAGGCACAGATACGCAGTATTTT

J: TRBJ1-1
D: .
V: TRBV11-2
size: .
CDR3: CASTVGGTEAFF
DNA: TGTGCCAGCACCGTAGGAGGGACTGAAGCTTTCTTT

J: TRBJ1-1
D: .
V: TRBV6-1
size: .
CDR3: CASSERKGIRTEAFF
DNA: TGTGCCAGCAGTGAAAGAAAGGGAATACGTACTGAAGCTTTCTTT

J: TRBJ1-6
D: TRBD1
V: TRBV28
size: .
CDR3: CASSPGTGSSSPLHF
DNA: TGTGCCAGCAGCCCCGGGACAGGGAGTAGTTCACCCCTCCACTTT

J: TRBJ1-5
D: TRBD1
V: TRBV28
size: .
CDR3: CASSSATGGSGQPQHF
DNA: TGTGCCAGCAGTTCCGCCACAGGGGGATCGGGTCAGCCCCAGCATTTT

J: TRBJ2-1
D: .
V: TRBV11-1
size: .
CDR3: CASSLGRLSYNEQFF
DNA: TGTGCCAGCAGCTTAGGCCGACTTTCCTACAATGAGCAGTTCTTC

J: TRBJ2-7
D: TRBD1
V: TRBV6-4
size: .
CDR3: CASSEHRGYEQYF
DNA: TGTGCCAGCAGTGAGCACAGGGGGTACGAGCAGTACTTC

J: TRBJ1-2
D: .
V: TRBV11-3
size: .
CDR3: CASSLVGGTYGYTF
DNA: TGTGCCAGCAGCTTAGTAGGCGGGACCTATGGCTACACCTTC

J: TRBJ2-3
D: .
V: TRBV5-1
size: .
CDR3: CASSLRERASTDTQYF
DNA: TGCGCCAGCAGCTTGAGGGAGCGGGCTAGCACAGATACGCAGTATTTT

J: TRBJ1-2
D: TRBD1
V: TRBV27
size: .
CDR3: CASSRQGVGNYGYTF
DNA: TGTGCCAGCAGCCGGCAGGGGGTGGGGAACTATGGCTACACCTTC

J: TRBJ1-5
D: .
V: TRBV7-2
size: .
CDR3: CASSQDSGNQPQHF
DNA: TGTGCCAGCAGCCAGGACAGTGGCAATCAGCCCCAGCATTTT